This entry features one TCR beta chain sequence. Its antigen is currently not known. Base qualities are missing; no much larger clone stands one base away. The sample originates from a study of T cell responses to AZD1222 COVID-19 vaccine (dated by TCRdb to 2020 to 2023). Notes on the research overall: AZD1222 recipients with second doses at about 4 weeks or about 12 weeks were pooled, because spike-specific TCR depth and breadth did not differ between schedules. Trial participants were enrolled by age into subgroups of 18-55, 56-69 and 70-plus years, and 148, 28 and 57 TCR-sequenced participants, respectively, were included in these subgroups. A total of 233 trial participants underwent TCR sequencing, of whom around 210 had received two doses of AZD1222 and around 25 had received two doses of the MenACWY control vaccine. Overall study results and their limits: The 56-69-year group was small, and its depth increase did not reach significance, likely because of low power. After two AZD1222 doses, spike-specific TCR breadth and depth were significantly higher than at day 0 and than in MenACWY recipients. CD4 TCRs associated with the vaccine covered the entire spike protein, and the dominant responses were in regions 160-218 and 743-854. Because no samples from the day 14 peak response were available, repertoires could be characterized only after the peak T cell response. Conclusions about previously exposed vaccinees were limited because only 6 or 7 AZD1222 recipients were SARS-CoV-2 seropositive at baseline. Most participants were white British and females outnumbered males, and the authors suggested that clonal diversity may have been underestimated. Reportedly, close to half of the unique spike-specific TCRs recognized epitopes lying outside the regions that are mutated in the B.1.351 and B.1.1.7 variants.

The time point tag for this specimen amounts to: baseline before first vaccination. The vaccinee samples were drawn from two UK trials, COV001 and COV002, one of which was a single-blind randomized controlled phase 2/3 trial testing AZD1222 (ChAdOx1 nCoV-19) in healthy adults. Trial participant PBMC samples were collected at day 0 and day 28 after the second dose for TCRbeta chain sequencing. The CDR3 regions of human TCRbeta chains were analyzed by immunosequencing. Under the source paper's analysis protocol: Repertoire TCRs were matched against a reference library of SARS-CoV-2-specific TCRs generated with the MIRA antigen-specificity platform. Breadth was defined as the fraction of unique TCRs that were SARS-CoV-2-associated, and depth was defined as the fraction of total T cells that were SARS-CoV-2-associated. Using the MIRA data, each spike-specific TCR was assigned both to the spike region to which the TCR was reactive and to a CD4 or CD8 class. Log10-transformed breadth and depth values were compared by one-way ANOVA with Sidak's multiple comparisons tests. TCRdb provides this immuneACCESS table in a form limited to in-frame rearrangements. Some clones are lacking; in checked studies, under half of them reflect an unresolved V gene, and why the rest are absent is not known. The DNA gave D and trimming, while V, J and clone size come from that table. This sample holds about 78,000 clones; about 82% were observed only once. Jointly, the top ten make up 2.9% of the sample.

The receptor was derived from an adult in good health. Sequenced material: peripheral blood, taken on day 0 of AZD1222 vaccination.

The bases are TGCGCCAGCAGCTCGGGGGCTAGCGGGGCGGCGGGCACAGATACGCAGTATTTT. Protein translation: CASSSGASGAAGTDTQYF. This chain joins TRBV5-1 to TRBJ2-3; TRBD2 aligns with 9 central bases. V lost 3 bases and J lost 1 base, and the count of bases not matched to a germline gene is 12. CDR1 and CDR2 (SGHRS, YFSETQ) derive from the germline V gene. From its cysteine to its phenylalanine, the CDR3 spans 18 amino acids. Only CDR3 DNA is held: 54 bases, read in frame from base 1.